This TCR beta chain was observed in a study of T-cell reconstitution after alpha-beta-depleted transplantation in children. This clonotype was detected many times. This sample's TCRbeta library carried unique molecular identifier barcodes. A single record per CDR3 protein comes from TCRdb applying MiXCR to the PCR reads. The profile covers 190,000 or so distinct CDR3 sequences, with roughly 15% appearing a single time and about 13% taken by the ten largest. This CDR3 contains 15 residues. Germline CDR1 is SGHRS and CDR2 is YFSETQ. Trimming took off 2 bases at V and 7 bases at J, with 16 bases between the two ends.

The chain combines TRBV5-1 with TRBJ2-1; no clear D gene. The starting material was PBMCs from the stem cell graft donor, obtained from the stem cell graft. This TCR derives from a human donor who donated a stem cell graft to a child with acute lymphoblastic leukemia. The CDR3 spells CASSLLSGLGNEQFF. DNA for the CDR3: TGCGCCAGCAGCTTACTCAGTGGATTGGGGAATGAGCAGTTCTTC.